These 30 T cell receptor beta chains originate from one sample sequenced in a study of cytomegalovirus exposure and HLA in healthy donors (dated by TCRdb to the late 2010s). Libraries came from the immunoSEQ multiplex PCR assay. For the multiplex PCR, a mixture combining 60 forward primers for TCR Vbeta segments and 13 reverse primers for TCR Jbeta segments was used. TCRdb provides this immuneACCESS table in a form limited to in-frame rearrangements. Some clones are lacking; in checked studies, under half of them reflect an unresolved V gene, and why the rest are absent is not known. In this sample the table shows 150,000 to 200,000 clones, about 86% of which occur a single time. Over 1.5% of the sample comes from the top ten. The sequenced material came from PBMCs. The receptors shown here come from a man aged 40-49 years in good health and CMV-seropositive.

CDR3 sequence reads: CASSVATGGYSGNTIYF. For the CDR3, the DNA is TGTGCCAGCAGCGTAGCGACAGGGGGCTACTCTGGAAACACCATATATTTT. The rearrangement uses TRBV9 and TRBJ1-3, with TRBD1 matching over 10 bases. The CDR3 spans 17 residues. The J segment lost 0 bases and the V segment lost 0 bases, leaving 3 bases of the junction unmatched. Germline lookup yields CDR1 SGDLS and CDR2 YYNGEE.

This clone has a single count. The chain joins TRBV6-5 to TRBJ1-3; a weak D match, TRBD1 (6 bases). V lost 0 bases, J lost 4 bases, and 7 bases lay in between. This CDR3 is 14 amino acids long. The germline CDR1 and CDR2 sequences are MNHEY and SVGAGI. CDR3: CASSYSGQGNTIYF. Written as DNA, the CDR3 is TGTGCCAGCAGTTACTCCGGACAGGGAAACACCATATATTTT.

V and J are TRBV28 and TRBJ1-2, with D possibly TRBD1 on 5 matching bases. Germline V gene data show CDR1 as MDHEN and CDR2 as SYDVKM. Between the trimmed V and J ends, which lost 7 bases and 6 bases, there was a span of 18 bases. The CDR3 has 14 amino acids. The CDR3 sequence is CASNSQGFGDGYTF. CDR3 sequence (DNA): TGTGCCAGCAATTCGCAGGGCTTCGGAGATGGCTACACCTTC.

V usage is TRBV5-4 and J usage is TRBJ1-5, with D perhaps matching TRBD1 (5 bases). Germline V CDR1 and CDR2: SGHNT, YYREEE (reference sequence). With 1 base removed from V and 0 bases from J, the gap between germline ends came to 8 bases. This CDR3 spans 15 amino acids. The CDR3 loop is CASSLSGGSNQPQHF. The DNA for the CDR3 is TGTGCCAGCAGCTTGTCGGGGGGTAGCAATCAGCCCCAGCATTTT.

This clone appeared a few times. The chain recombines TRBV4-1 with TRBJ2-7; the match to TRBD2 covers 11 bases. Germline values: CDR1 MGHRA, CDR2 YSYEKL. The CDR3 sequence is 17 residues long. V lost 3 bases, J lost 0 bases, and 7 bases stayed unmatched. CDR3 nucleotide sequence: TGCGCCAGCAGCCACCGGTCCGGGACTAGCGGCTCCTACGAGCAGTACTTC. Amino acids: CASSHRSGTSGSYEQYF.

The CDR3 loop reads CASSSAGGREAFF. In DNA form, the CDR3 reads TGTGCCAGTAGTTCTGCGGGGGGGCGTGAAGCTTTCTTT. The rearrangement joins TRBV19 to TRBJ1-1; D is possibly TRBD1 (6 bases). Trimming stripped 5 bases from V and 7 bases from J, with 14 bases between. The CDR3 runs to 13 residues. Looked up from germline, CDR1 is LNHDA and CDR2 is SQIVND (reference sequence).

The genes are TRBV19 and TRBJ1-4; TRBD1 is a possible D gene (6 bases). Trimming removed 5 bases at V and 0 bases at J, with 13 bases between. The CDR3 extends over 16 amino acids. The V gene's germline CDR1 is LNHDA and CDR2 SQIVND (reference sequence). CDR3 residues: CASSLTGTTTNEKLFF. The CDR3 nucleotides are TGTGCCAGTAGTTTGACAGGTACAACAACTAATGAAAAACTGTTTTTT. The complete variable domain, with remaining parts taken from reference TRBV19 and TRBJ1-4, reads DGGITQSPKYLFRKEGQNVTLSCEQNLNHDAMYWYRQDPGQGLRLIYYSQIVNDFQKGDIAEGYSVSREKKESFPLTVTSAQKNPTAFYLCASSLTGTTTNEKLFFGSGTQLSVL.

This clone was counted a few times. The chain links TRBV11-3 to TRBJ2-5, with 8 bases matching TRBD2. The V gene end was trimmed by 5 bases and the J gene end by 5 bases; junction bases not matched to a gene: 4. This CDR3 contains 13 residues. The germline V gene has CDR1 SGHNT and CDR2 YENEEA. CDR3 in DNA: TGTGCCAGCAGCCGGGAGGGCAGGGAGACCCAGTACTTC. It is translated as CASSREGRETQYF.

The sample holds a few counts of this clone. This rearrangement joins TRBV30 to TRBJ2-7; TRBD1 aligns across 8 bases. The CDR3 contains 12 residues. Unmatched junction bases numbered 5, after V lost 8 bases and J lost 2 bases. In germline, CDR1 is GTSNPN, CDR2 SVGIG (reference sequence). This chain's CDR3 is CAGRDRPYEQYF. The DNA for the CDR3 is TGTGCCGGCCGGGACAGGCCCTACGAGCAGTACTTC.

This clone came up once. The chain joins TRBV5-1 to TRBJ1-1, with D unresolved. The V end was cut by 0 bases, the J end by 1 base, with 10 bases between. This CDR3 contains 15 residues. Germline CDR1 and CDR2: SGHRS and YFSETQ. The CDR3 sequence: CASSLEPGGNTEAFF. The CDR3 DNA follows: TGCGCCAGCAGCTTGGAACCAGGTGGGAACACTGAAGCTTTCTTT.

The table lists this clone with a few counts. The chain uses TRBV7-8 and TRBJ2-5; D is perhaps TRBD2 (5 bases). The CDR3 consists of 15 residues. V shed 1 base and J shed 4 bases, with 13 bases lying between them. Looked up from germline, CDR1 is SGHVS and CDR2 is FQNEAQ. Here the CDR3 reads CASSLGERITETQYF. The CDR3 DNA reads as TGTGCCAGCAGCTTAGGGGAGAGGATCACAGAGACCCAGTACTTC. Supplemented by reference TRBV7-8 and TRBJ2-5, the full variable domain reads GAGVSQSPRYKVAKRGQDVALRCDPISGHVSLFWYQQALGQGPEFLTYFQNEAQLDKSGLPSDRFFAERPEGSVSTLKIQRTQQEDSAVYLCASSLGERITETQYFGPGTRLLVL.

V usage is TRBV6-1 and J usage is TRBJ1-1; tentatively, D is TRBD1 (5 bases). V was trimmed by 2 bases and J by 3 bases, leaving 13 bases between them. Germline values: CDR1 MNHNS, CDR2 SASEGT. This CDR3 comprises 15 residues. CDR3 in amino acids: CASSEYGLRDTEAFF. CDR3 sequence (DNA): TGTGCCAGCAGTGAATACGGTCTCAGGGACACTGAAGCTTTCTTT.

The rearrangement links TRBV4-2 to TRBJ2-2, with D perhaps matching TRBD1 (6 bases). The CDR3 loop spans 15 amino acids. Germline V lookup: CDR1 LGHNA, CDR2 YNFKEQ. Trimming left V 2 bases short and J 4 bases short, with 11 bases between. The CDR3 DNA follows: TGTGCCAGCAGCCAACTTGGACAGTCCACCGGGGAGCTGTTTTTT. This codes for CASSQLGQSTGELFF.

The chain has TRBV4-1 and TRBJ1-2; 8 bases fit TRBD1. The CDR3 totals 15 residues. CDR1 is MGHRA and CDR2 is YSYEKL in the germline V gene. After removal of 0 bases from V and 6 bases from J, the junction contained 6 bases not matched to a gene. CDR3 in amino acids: CASSQDPGGEDGYTF. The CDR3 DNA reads TGCGCCAGCAGCCAAGATCCAGGGGGCGAGGATGGCTACACCTTC.

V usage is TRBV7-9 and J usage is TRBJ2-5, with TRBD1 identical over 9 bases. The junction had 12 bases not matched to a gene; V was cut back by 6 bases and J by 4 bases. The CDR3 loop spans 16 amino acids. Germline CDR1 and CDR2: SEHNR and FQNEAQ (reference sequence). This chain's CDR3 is CASSTELGQGGETQYF. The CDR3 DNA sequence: TGTGCCAGCAGTACCGAATTGGGACAGGGAGGAGAGACCCAGTACTTC.

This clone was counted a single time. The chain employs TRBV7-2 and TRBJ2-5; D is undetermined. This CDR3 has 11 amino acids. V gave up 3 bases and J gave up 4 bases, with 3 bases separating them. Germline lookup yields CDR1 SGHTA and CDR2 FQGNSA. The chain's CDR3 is CASSFSETQYF. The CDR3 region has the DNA TGTGCCAGCAGCTTCTCAGAGACCCAGTACTTC.

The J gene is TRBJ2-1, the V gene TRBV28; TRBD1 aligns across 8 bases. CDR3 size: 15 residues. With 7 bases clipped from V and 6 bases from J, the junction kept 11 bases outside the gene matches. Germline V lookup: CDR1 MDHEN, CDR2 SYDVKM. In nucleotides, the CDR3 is TGTGCCAGCACCCCGGACAGGGACAATCGCAATGAGCAGTTCTTC. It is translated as CASTPDRDNRNEQFF.

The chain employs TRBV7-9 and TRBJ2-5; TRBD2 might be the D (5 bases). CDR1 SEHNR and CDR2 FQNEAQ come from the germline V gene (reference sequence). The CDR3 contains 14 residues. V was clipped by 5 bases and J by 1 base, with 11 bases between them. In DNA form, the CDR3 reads TGTGCCAGCAGCGCAAGCGGAGCCCAAGAGACCCAGTACTTC. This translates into CASSASGAQETQYF. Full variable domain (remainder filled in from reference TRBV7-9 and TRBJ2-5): DTGVSQNPRHKITKRGQNVTFRCDPISEHNRLYWYRQTLGQGPEFLTYFQNEAQLEKSRLLSDRFSAERPKGSFSTLEIQRTEQGDSAMYLCASSASGAQETQYFGPGTRLLVL.

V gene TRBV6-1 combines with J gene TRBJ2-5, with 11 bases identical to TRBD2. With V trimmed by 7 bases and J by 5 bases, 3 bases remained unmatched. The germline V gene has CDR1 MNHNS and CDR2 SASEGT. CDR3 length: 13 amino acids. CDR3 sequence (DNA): TGTGCCAGCAAAACTAGCGGGAGCGAGACCCAGTACTTC. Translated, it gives CASKTSGSETQYF.

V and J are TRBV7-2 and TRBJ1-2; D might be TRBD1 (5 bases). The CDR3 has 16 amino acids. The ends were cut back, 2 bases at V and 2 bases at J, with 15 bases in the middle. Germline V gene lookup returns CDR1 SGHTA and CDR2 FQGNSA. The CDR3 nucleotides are TGTGCCAGCAGCTTAAACTCAGGCAGGGCAAACTATGGCTACACCTTC. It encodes CASSLNSGRANYGYTF.

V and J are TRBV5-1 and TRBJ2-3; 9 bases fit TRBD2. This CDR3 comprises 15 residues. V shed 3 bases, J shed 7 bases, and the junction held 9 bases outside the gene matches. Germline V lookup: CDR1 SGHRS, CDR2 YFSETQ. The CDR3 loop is CASSSVAGANYTQYF. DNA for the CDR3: TGCGCCAGCAGCTCCGTAGCGGGAGCTAACTATACGCAGTATTTT. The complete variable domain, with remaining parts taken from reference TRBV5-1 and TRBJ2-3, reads KAGVTQTPRYLIKTRGQQVTLSCSPISGHRSVSWYQQTPGQGLQFLFEYFSETQRNKGNFPGRFSGRQFSNSRSEMNVSTLELGDSALYLCASSSVAGANYTQYFGPGTRLTVL.

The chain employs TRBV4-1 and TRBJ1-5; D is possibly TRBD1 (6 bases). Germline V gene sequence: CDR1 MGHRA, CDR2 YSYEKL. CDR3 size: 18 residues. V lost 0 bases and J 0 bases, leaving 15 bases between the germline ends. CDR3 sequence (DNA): TGCGCCAGCAGCCAAGAGAGGGGTACAGGGAGTAGCAATCAGCCCCAGCATTTT. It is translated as CASSQERGTGSSNQPQHF.

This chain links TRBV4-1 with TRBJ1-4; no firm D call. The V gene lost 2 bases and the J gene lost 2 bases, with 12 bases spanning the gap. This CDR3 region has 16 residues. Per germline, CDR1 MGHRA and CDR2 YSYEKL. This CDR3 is CASSQLSVITNEKLFF. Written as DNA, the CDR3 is TGCGCCAGCAGCCAACTAAGTGTCATTACTAATGAAAAACTGTTTTTT.

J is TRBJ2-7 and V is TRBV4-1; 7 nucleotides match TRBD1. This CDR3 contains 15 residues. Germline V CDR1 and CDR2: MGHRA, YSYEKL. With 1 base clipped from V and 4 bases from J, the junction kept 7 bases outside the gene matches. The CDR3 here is CASSQVPGQYYEQYF. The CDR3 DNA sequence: TGCGCCAGCAGCCAAGTCCCGGGACAGTATTACGAGCAGTACTTC.

The CDR3 nucleotides are TGCAGCGTTGTTAAAGGACTAGCGGTACAAGAGACCCAGTACTTC. It encodes CSVVKGLAVQETQYF. The chain links TRBV29-1 to TRBJ2-5, with TRBD2 matching over 10 bases. V gave up 4 bases and J gave up 2 bases; unmatched junction bases: 7. Germline V gene sequence: CDR1 SQVTM, CDR2 ANQGSEA. This CDR3 is built from 15 residues.

The chain's CDR3 is CSVVTSGSYEQYF. The CDR3 nucleotides read TGCAGCGTTGTCACTAGCGGCTCCTACGAGCAGTACTTC. This rearrangement joins TRBV29-1 to TRBJ2-7; 8 nucleotides line up with TRBD2. Germline V gene lookup returns CDR1 SQVTM and CDR2 ANQGSEA. V gave up 4 bases and J gave up 0 bases; unmatched junction bases: 2. The CDR3 has 13 amino acids.

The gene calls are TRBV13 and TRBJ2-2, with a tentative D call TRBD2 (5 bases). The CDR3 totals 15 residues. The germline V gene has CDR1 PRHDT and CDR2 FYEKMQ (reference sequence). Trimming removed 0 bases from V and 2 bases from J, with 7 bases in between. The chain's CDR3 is CASSLGTTNTGELFF. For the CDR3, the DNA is TGTGCCAGCAGCTTAGGGACTACAAACACCGGGGAGCTGTTTTTT.

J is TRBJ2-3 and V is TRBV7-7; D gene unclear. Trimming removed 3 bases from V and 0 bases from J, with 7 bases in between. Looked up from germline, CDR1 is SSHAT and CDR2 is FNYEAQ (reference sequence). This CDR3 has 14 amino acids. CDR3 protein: CASSFGSSTDTQYF. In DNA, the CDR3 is TGTGCCAGCAGCTTCGGGTCAAGCACAGATACGCAGTATTTT.

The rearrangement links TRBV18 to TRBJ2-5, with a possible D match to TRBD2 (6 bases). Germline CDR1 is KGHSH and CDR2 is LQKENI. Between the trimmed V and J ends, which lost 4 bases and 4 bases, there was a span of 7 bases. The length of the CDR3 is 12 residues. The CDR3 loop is CASSRDSETQYF. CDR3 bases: TGTGCCAGCTCACGGGACTCAGAGACCCAGTACTTC.

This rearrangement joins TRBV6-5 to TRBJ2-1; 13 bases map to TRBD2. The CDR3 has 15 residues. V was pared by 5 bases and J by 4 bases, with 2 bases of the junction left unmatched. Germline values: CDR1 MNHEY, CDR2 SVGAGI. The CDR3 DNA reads TGTGCCAGCAGTACACTAGCGGGAGGGTACAATGAGCAGTTCTTC. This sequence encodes CASSTLAGGYNEQFF.